This T cell receptor beta chain is from a study of T cells after yellow fever vaccination. Only a few counts were recorded for this clonotype. Germline assignment: CDR1 SEHNR and CDR2 FQNEAQ (reference sequence). The CDR3 sequence is 12 residues long. Between the trimmed V and J ends, which lost 6 bases and 8 bases, there was a span of 11 bases. TCRdb re-analysed the 5' RACE reads in MiXCR, keeping a single row per CDR3 protein. This table has fewer than 100,000 distinct CDR3 sequences, approximately 9% appearing once. Overall study findings and caveats: Reappearance after the booster was seen for most primary-vaccination clones, at more than 95% CD4 and 80% to 90% CD8. From the bulk population, abundant clonotypes could contaminate and appear within FACS-sorted repertoires.

This clonotype was obtained from a young man who received the YFV17D yellow fever vaccine. Sequenced here: CD8+ T cells not binding an NS4B(214-222) dextramer, sorted from PBMCs, sampled around 15 days after the first yellow fever vaccination. The genes are TRBV7-9 and TRBJ2-1; a weak D match, TRBD2 (6 bases). DNA for the CDR3: TGTGCCAGCAGATCTAGCGTTCATGAGCAGTTCTTC. Its translation is CASRSSVHEQFF. The whole variable domain, remainder taken from reference TRBV7-9 and TRBJ2-1, is DTGVSQNPRHKITKRGQNVTFRCDPISEHNRLYWYRQTLGQGPEFLTYFQNEAQLEKSRLLSDRFSAERPKGSFSTLEIQRTEQGDSAMYLCASRSSVHEQFFGPGTRLTVL.